What follows are 18 T cell receptor beta chains derived from one specimen sequenced in a study of blood T cell repertoires in COVID-19. Only in-frame clones appear in the TCRdb table, and some are missing; sequencing was by immunoSEQ multiplex PCR. The sample contains approximately 59,000 clones, under 85% of which appear only once. Sample: peripheral blood. The receptors stem from a woman of 80 years or more with acute or convalescent COVID-19.

This clone qualifies as medium-sized (0.01 to 0.1%). The chain uses TRBV7-2 and TRBJ1-2; the match to TRBD1 covers 9 bases. After removal of 4 bases from V and 1 base from J, the junction contained 7 bases not matched to a gene. Germline V CDR1 and CDR2: SGHTA, FQGNSA. This CDR3 spans 16 amino acids. CDR3 region: CASSSYTGGGNYGYTF. The DNA of the CDR3 is TGTGCCAGCAGCTCCTATACAGGGGGCGGTAACTATGGCTACACCTTC.

The chain has TRBV6-5 and TRBJ1-3; the match to TRBD1 covers 8 bases. The germline gives CDR1 MNHEY, CDR2 SVGAGI. This CDR3 is built from 14 residues. The trim removed 9 bases at V and 6 bases at J, leaving 10 bases unmatched. DNA of the CDR3: TGTGCCAGTAAAACGGACAGGGTGGAAAACACCATATATTTT. This encodes CASKTDRVENTIYF.

The V gene is TRBV7-8, the J gene TRBJ2-1, with TRBD1 matching over 9 bases. Germline values: CDR1 SGHVS, CDR2 FQNEAQ. The CDR3 covers 13 residues. Trimming at V came to 6 bases and at J to 9 bases, leaving 6 bases not matched to a gene. CDR3 residues: CASSWDRDGEQFF. The CDR3 DNA reads as TGTGCCAGCAGTTGGGACAGGGACGGTGAGCAGTTCTTC.

V usage is TRBV19 and J usage is TRBJ2-7; D possibly corresponds to TRBD1 (6 bases). With 1 base removed from V and 3 bases from J, the gap between germline ends came to 13 bases. CDR3 length: 15 amino acids. The germline gives CDR1 LNHDA, CDR2 SQIVND (reference sequence). The CDR3 loop reads CASSIVVQGGYEQYF. CDR3 DNA sequence: TGTGCCAGTAGTATAGTTGTACAGGGTGGCTACGAGCAGTACTTC.

The chain uses TRBV30 and TRBJ1-5; no firm D call. Trimming removed 0 bases from V and 2 bases from J, with 11 bases in between. The CDR3 consists of 15 residues. The germline CDR1 and CDR2 sequences are GTSNPN and SVGIG (reference sequence). The chain's CDR3 is CAWSVGGLGNQPQHF. DNA of the CDR3: TGTGCCTGGAGTGTTGGTGGCTTGGGCAATCAGCCCCAGCATTTT.

The rearrangement uses TRBV19 and TRBJ1-2, with TRBD1 matching over 10 bases. Germline assignment: CDR1 LNHDA and CDR2 SQIVND (reference sequence). The CDR3 spans 13 residues. V lost 9 bases to trimming and J lost 8 bases; unmatched junction nucleotides: 9. CDR3 sequence reads: CASRDRGIDGYTF. The CDR3 DNA reads as TGTGCCAGCCGGGACAGGGGAATTGACGGCTACACCTTC.

The rearrangement uses TRBV6-6 and TRBJ1-2; D gene uncertain. In germline, CDR1 is MNHNY, CDR2 SVGAGI (reference sequence). The CDR3 contains 12 residues. Deletions cut 5 bases from V and 0 bases from J, with 4 bases between. DNA for the CDR3: TGTGCCAGCAGTCTAGCTAACTATGGCTACACCTTC. This encodes CASSLANYGYTF.

This clone showed up just once. The V gene is TRBV19, the J gene TRBJ1-1; D call uncertain. The CDR3 runs to 13 residues. The germline CDR1 and CDR2 sequences are LNHDA and SQIVND (reference sequence). V lost 1 base, J lost 2 bases, and 5 bases lay in between. The CDR3 here is CASSIGANTEAFF. Written as DNA, the CDR3 is TGTGCCAGTAGTATAGGCGCTAACACTGAAGCTTTCTTT.

The V and J genes are TRBV5-1 and TRBJ2-2; TRBD2 is a possible D gene (6 bases). Germline V gene lookup returns CDR1 SGHRS and CDR2 YFSETQ. This CDR3 contains 13 residues. V shed 0 bases and J shed 8 bases, with 8 bases lying between them. The CDR3 nucleotides read TGCGCCAGCAGCTTGGCCCGGGAGGGGGAGCTGTTTTTT. It specifies CASSLAREGELFF. The full variable domain, completed using reference TRBV5-1 and TRBJ2-2, is KAGVTQTPRYLIKTRGQQVTLSCSPISGHRSVSWYQQTPGQGLQFLFEYFSETQRNKGNFPGRFSGRQFSNSRSEMNVSTLELGDSALYLCASSLAREGELFFGEGSRLTVL.

This chain uses TRBV3-1 (or the pseudogene TRBV3-2) with TRBJ2-7; 8 bases align to TRBD1. Germline V gives CDR1 LGHDT, CDR2 YNNKEL (reference sequence). Trimming cost V 3 bases and J 3 bases; bases outside gene matches: 7. This CDR3 is 15 amino acids long. CDR3 nucleotide sequence: TGTGCCAGCAGCCACGGACAGGGTGGCGTCTACGAGCAGTACTTC. It encodes CASSHGQGGVYEQYF.

V gene TRBV3-1 (or the pseudogene TRBV3-2) combines with J gene TRBJ2-1; 8 positions match TRBD2. Trimming removed 4 bases from V and 11 bases from J; junction bases left unmatched: 10. Germline V gene lookup returns CDR1 LGHDT and CDR2 YNNKEL (reference sequence). CDR3 length: 14 residues. The CDR3 spells CASSPPGQREKQFF. The CDR3 region has the DNA TGTGCCAGCAGCCCCCCGGGGCAGCGGGAGAAGCAGTTCTTC.

V gene TRBV6-4 combines with J gene TRBJ2-7; 7 bases map to TRBD1. After removal of 6 bases from V and 2 bases from J, the junction contained 7 bases not matched to a gene. This CDR3 has 14 residues. The germline gives CDR1 MRHNA, CDR2 SNTAGT. The CDR3 DNA is TGTGCCAGCAGCCGGACAGGTCCTACCTACGAGCAGTACTTC. Protein: CASSRTGPTYEQYF.

This clone was observed once. The chain links TRBV18 to TRBJ2-7; 13 nucleotides agree with TRBD2. CDR1 and CDR2 from the germline V gene are KGHSH and LQKENI. The CDR3 sequence is 16 residues long. V lost 2 bases to trimming and J lost 5 bases; unmatched junction nucleotides: 6. CDR3 loop: CASSPRLAGGNDEQYF. CDR3 nucleotide sequence: TGTGCCAGCTCACCAAGACTAGCGGGAGGAAACGACGAGCAGTACTTC.

This chain links TRBV7-3 with TRBJ2-3; TRBD2 agrees at 8 bases. The CDR3 sequence is 16 residues long. In germline, CDR1 is SGHTA, CDR2 FQGTGA. V lost 5 bases to trimming and J lost 0 bases; unmatched junction nucleotides: 7. The CDR3 loop reads CASSPLGGGSTDTQYF. Here the CDR3 DNA reads TGTGCCAGCAGCCCCCTCGGGGGGGGAAGCACAGATACGCAGTATTTT.

The chain links TRBV4-1 to TRBJ1-5; 9 bases are a match to TRBD1. Germline-derived CDR1 and CDR2 are MGHRA and YSYEKL. The V segment lost 0 bases and the J segment 5 bases; nucleotides outside the gene matches: 5. The CDR3 spans 16 residues. Here the CDR3 reads CASSQDQGTGYQPQHF. CDR3 nucleotides: TGCGCCAGCAGCCAAGATCAGGGGACAGGGTATCAGCCCCAGCATTTT.

The chain is built from TRBV9 and TRBJ2-2; 9 bases line up with TRBD1. This CDR3 is built from 15 residues. After removal of 5 bases from V and 4 bases from J, the junction contained 6 bases not matched to a gene. CDR1 and CDR2 (germline): SGDLS, YYNGEE. CDR3 sequence (DNA): TGTGCCAGCAGGAAGGGACAGGGAACCACCGGGGAGCTGTTTTTT. This gives the protein CASRKGQGTTGELFF.

This chain uses TRBV7-6 with TRBJ1-4; D might be TRBD1 (6 bases). The CDR3 covers 15 residues. Germline CDR1 and CDR2: SGHVS and FNYEAQ. Deletions cut 4 bases from V and 6 bases from J, with 15 bases between. The CDR3: CASSSSGARDEKLFF. DNA for the CDR3: TGTGCCAGCAGCTCATCAGGGGCCCGCGATGAAAAACTGTTTTTT.

The rearrangement uses TRBV30 and TRBJ1-5; TRBD1 is a possible D gene (5 bases). V lost 1 base, J lost 6 bases, and 10 bases lay in between. Germline values: CDR1 GTSNPN, CDR2 SVGIG (reference sequence). The CDR3 is 13 residues long. The CDR3 nucleotides are TGTGCCTGGAGTGACATGGGGGGTCAGCCCCAGCATTTT. Its protein product is CAWSDMGGQPQHF.